A selection of T cell receptor beta chains follows, all from one sample in a study of tumor-infiltrating lymphocytes in primary liver carcinoma. Each CDR3 protein is one row after TCRdb ran MiXCR on the multiplex PCR reads. Of around 120,000 distinct CDR3 sequences detected, around two thirds appear once; the ten largest clones hold roughly a tenth. Sequenced input: liver tumor tissue from sampling region 1. All receptors come from a woman aged 55 to 70 with primary liver carcinoma and hepatitis B virus infection. Each CDR3 is given with its conserved first and last residue.

V,J,CDR3
TRBV29-1,TRBJ2-1,CSASRLVGVGEQFF
TRBV29-1,TRBJ1-2,CSVEGGNDGYTF
TRBV29-1,TRBJ1-4,CSVEDWTGIGKLSF
TRBV6-2/TRBV6-3,TRBJ2-7,CASSRSTSGISYEQYF
TRBV11-2,TRBJ2-3,CASSFPDPDTQYF
TRBV11-2,TRBJ2-5,CASSYSCCSGRETQYF
TRBV5-4,TRBJ2-1,CARSIGVLAAYNEQFF
TRBV11-3,TRBJ2-4,CASSLDRENIQYF
TRBV11-2,TRBJ2-1,CASSSDSSGTGGLEQFF
TRBV11-2,TRBJ2-7,CASSLISCSSYEQYF
TRBV11-3,TRBJ1-5,CASSLQSNQLQHF
TRBV14,TRBJ2-7,CASRPTSGSFSEQYF
TRBV25-1,TRBJ2-1,CASIDYLTRRGPPGNEQFF
TRBV10-1,TRBJ2-5,CALVIQETQYF
TRBV11-2,TRBJ1-2,CASSQVPGERDGYTF
TRBV4-1,TRBJ1-2,CASSACWDGYGYTF
TRBV6-2/TRBV6-3,TRBJ2-1,CASNPYPGQGSHNKQFF
TRBV10-2,TRBJ2-7,CASSGTFYEQYF
TRBV6-6,TRBJ2-1,CASTHSPGGRNEQFF
TRBV4-2,TRBJ2-4,CASSQSYTTGAAKNIQYF
TRBV28,TRBJ2-4,CASSLGREFIAKNIQYF
TRBV6-1,TRBJ2-3,CACGPALAGGRDTQYF
TRBV12-3/TRBV12-4,TRBJ2-1,CVSRPTSGSCNEQFF
TRBV29-1,TRBJ2-1,CSVMGQGGGEQFF
TRBV4-1,TRBJ2-5,CASDQEVGGRETQYF
TRBV11-3,TRBJ2-1,CAGSLGLAGYNEQFF
TRBV11-2,TRBJ2-1,CVSSLRRYNEQFF
TRBV28,TRBJ1-6,CASSAQGQGPYNSPLHF
TRBV5-1,TRBJ1-6,CASSLSDNSPLHF
TRBV5-1,TRBJ2-3,CASSWPIAGGNTDTQYF
TRBV11-3,TRBJ2-7,CASSSTMYGSVQNF
TRBV18,TRBJ2-3,CASLNTDTQYF
TRBV5-1,TRBJ2-1,CASSGEDTGQFF
TRBV7-8,TRBJ2-7,CTSSLAQVSPYEQYF
TRBV6-1,TRBJ1-2,CASNRDRGEYGYTF
TRBV12-3/TRBV12-4,TRBJ2-2,CASSLPGQGITGELFF
TRBV5-6,TRBJ2-3,CARSLGSTDTQYF
TRBV6-2/TRBV6-3,TRBJ1-1,CSSGGQAEAFF
TRBV2,TRBJ1-1,CVSLLEGNTEAFF
TRBV19,TRBJ2-1,CASSSGRWISGNEQFF
TRBV11-3,TRBJ2-7,CASSARAAPIEQYF
TRBV4-1,TRBJ2-1,CASSQDGTGAPYNEQFF
TRBV11-2,TRBJ1-1,CASSFTIVMDRGRPGEAFF
TRBV28,TRBJ1-5,CASSLRGFGNQPQHF
TRBV11-1,TRBJ2-2,CASSLQVGNLSF
TRBV11-3,TRBJ1-1,CDSNLDPAEAEAFF
TRBV28,TRBJ2-1,CASSTRRDEQFF
TRBV6-5,TRBJ2-3,CASTYRGGRASDTQYF
TRBV11-2,TRBJ2-1,CASNLGLVAGGPNEQFF
TRBV6-6,TRBJ1-5,CASTPRGGARNQPQHF
TRBV7-4,TRBJ1-5,CASSSSGRNQPQHF
TRBV29-1,TRBJ2-3,CSVGNRTLTDTQYF
TRBV29-1,TRBJ2-5,CSAKTSGQQETQYF
TRBV10-3,TRBJ1-2,CAIRSGQSNYGYTF
TRBV11-2,TRBJ2-3,CASSLGGLTYTSGTRYF
TRBV11-2,TRBJ1-2,CVSSSHRDGYGYTF
TRBV6-2/TRBV6-3,TRBJ2-1,CASSYSSASWFF